This TCR beta chain originates from a study of blood T cell repertoires in COVID-19. Data came from immunoSEQ multiplex PCR; TCRdb stores just in-frame clones and leaves some out. The data hold some 14,000 clones, with approximately 73% observed a single time. Sample: peripheral blood. The TCR originated in a boy between 2 and 10 years old with active or convalescent COVID-19.

The CDR3 bases are TGCGCCAGCAGTAACGTAGCTCCAGGGACCGGGGAGCTGTTTTTT. It specifies CASSNVAPGTGELFF. The chain joins TRBV5-1 to TRBJ2-2; tentatively, D is TRBD1 (5 bases). Germline CDR1 reads SGHRS; CDR2 reads YFSETQ. The CDR3 is 15 residues long. V lost 5 bases and J lost 5, with 16 bases in between.